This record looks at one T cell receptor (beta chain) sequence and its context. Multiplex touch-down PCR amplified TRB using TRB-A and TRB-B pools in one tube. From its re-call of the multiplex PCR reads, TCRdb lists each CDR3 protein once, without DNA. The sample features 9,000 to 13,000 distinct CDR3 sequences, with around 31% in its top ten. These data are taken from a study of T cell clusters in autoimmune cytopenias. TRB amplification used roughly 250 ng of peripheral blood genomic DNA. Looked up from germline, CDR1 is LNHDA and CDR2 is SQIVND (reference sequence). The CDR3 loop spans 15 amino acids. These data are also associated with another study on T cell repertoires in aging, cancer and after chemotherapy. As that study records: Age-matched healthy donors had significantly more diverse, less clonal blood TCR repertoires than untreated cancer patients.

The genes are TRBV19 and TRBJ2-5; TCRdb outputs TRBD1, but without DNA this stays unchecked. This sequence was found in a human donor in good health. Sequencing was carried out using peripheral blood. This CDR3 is CASAVTGHRSETQYF.